The 32 T cell receptor beta chains in this list originate from one sample, sequenced in a study of blood T cells in healthy people across ages. Sample-barcoded 5' priming and a J-beta primer mix drove a second PCR of 7 to 11 cycles. One entry per CDR3 protein results from TCRdb running MiXCR on the 5' RACE reads. This sample has approximately 800,000 distinct CDR3 sequences, with roughly 25% found just once. These data were likewise used in another study, on T cells of mothers and their children.

The specimen was blood. The receptors derive from a boy aged 5-17 years in good health.

V usage is TRBV4-3 and J usage is TRBJ2-3, with a possible D match to TRBD2 (6 bases). Trimming cost V 4 bases and J 0 bases, with 20 bases left between them. Germline-derived CDR1 and CDR2 are LGHNA and YSLEER. The CDR3 spans 18 residues. In DNA form, the CDR3 reads TGCGCCAGCAGCCCACAAGGAGCGGGCGCGACTAGCACAGATACGCAGTATTTT. Translated: CASSPQGAGATSTDTQYF.

This clonotype has just one count. A much larger clonotype is one base distant, so this may be a read error. The chain recombines TRBV7-6 with TRBJ2-5, with TRBD2 as a possible D gene (6 bases). Germline V CDR1 and CDR2: SGHVS, FNYEAQ. Trimming shortened V by 6 bases and J by 0 bases, and 8 bases separated the two germline ends. The CDR3 totals 13 residues. In DNA, the CDR3 is TGTGCCAGCAGACGGGACTACCAAGAGACCCAGTACTTC. Protein sequence: CASRRDYQETQYF.

V is TRBV13 and J is TRBJ1-1; D unclear. The CDR3 spans 18 residues. With 1 base removed from V and 5 bases from J, the gap between germline ends came to 23 bases. Germline loops: CDR1 PRHDT, CDR2 FYEKMQ (reference sequence). Written as DNA, the CDR3 is TGTGCCAGCAGCTTAGAGGGAGTGTTAGGATATTGGCGGACTGAAGCTTTCTTT. Translation gives CASSLEGVLGYWRTEAFF.

This clonotype occurred once. The chain links TRBV6-5 to TRBJ1-4; TRBD1 aligns across 7 bases. Germline loops: CDR1 MNHEY, CDR2 SVGAGI. The CDR3 has 15 residues. The V gene end was trimmed by 6 bases and the J gene end by 5 bases; junction bases not matched to a gene: 9. CDR3 in DNA: TGTGCCAGCAGATTCTCCGGGACAGTAAATGAAAAACTGTTTTTT. Protein: CASRFSGTVNEKLFF.

This clonotype showed up just a few times. This sequence joins TRBV2 and TRBJ2-7; possible D gene TRBD1, 5 bases. Trimming took 4 bases from V and 0 from J, leaving 10 bases between them. This CDR3 is 14 amino acids long. Germline-derived CDR1 and CDR2 are SNHLY and FYNNEI. The CDR3 DNA reads as TGTGCCAGCAGTGGCGACAGCAGCTCCTACGAGCAGTACTTC. The encoded protein is CASSGDSSSYEQYF.

This chain links TRBV12-3 or TRBV12-4 with TRBJ2-3, with D unresolved. CDR3 length equals 16 residues. Trimming removed 6 bases at V and 7 bases at J, with 23 bases between. CDR3 protein: CASRPTGMLLGNTQYF. As DNA, the CDR3 is TGTGCCAGCAGGCCGACGGGTATGCTATTGGGTAATACGCAGTATTTT.

In its sample, this clonotype was seen a few times. The V call is TRBV12-3 or TRBV12-4, the J call TRBJ1-5; D is possibly TRBD1 (6 bases). Trimming cost V 8 bases and J 3 bases, with 11 bases left between them. There are 13 residues in the CDR3. CDR3 sequence (DNA): TGTGCCAGCGGTGGACAGAACAATCAGCCCCAGCATTTT. The encoded protein is CASGGQNNQPQHF.

This clonotype was counted between two and nine times. J is TRBJ2-7 and V is TRBV7-8; TRBD2 matches 9 bases. The CDR3 totals 18 residues. CDR1 is SGHVS, CDR2 FQNEAQ, per germline. With V trimmed by 1 base and J by 0 bases, 10 bases remained unmatched. In nucleotides, the CDR3 is TGTGCCAGCAGCTTAGTCGATCGGCTAGCGGGGAGCTCCTACGAGCAGTACTTC. Translation: CASSLVDRLAGSSYEQYF.

The V call is TRBV20-1, the J call TRBJ2-5; D is possibly TRBD2 (5 bases). There are 14 residues in the CDR3. Germline values: CDR1 DFQATT, CDR2 SNEGSKA (reference sequence). Deletions cut 3 bases from V and 0 bases from J, with 11 bases between. For the CDR3, the DNA is TGCAGTGCTAGTTCCGGGGAGTACCAAGAGACCCAGTACTTC. Protein sequence: CSASSGEYQETQYF.

V gene TRBV27 combines with J gene TRBJ1-2, with TRBD1 as a possible D gene (6 bases). This CDR3 is built from 14 residues. Germline-derived CDR1 and CDR2 are MNHEY and SMNVEV (reference sequence). Trimming pared 5 bases from V and 4 bases from J, leaving 14 bases between. CDR3 in amino acids: CASSPRGSGYGYTF. The DNA of the CDR3 is TGTGCCAGCAGTCCCAGGGGTAGTGGCTATGGCTACACCTTC.

This clonotype has more than one count but fewer than ten. The junction departs from germline at one end; a sequencing error may be responsible. The V call is TRBV10-2, the J call TRBJ2-7; 7 bases fit TRBD2. The germline CDR1 and CDR2 sequences are WSHSY and SAAADI. The CDR3 is made up of 15 amino acids. CDR3 sequence: CASKIFAGVNYEQHF. The DNA of the CDR3 is TGCGCCAGCAAGATCTTTGCGGGGGTAAACTACGAGCAGCACTTC.

The V gene is TRBV28, the J gene TRBJ1-4; possible D gene TRBD1, 5 bases. Germline assignment: CDR1 MDHEN and CDR2 SYDVKM. The V end was cut by 7 bases, the J end by 5 bases, with 14 bases between. The length of the CDR3 is 14 residues. The CDR3 reads CASISRGVNEKLFF. CDR3 DNA sequence: TGTGCCAGCATTTCCCGAGGGGTGAATGAAAAACTGTTTTTT.

This clonotype was counted a few times. The J gene is TRBJ1-1, the V gene TRBV27; TRBD1 is a possible D gene (5 bases). The CDR3 has 14 residues. Trimming left V 8 bases short and J 1 base short, with 14 bases between. Germline CDR1 MNHEY, CDR2 SMNVEV (reference sequence). The CDR3 here is CASSYGAGNTEAFF. The CDR3, as DNA: TGTGCCAGCTCTTATGGGGCGGGGAACACTGAAGCTTTCTTT.

The rearrangement uses TRBV2 and TRBJ2-1, with TRBD2 matching over 12 bases. This CDR3 region has 16 residues. CDR1 SNHLY and CDR2 FYNNEI come from the germline V gene. V gave up 6 bases and J gave up 6 bases; unmatched junction bases: 9. This CDR3 reads CASRLTSGRWGNEQFF. CDR3 sequence (DNA): TGTGCCAGCAGATTAACTAGCGGGAGGTGGGGCAATGAGCAGTTCTTC.

Only a few counts were recorded for this clonotype. The chain employs TRBV12-3 or TRBV12-4 and TRBJ2-7; 8 bases are a match to TRBD2. V trimming: 5 bases; J trimming: 2 bases; junction bases outside the gene matches: 2. The CDR3 is 13 residues long. Here the CDR3 reads CASSRGGPYEQYF. The CDR3 coding sequence is TGTGCCAGCAGTCGGGGGGGCCCCTACGAGCAGTACTTC.

V gene TRBV4-1 combines with J gene TRBJ2-7; D is ambiguous. This CDR3 contains 14 residues. Germline V gene data show CDR1 as MGHRA and CDR2 as YSYEKL. Trimming pared 1 base from V and 0 bases from J, leaving 7 bases between. CDR3 DNA sequence: TGCGCCAGCAGCCAAGGTCACAGCTCCTACGAGCAGTACTTC. Its translation is CASSQGHSSYEQYF.

J is TRBJ2-5 and V is TRBV28; 7 positions agree with TRBD1. The J call may be incorrect, as the DNA end agrees better with TRBJ2-1. The CDR3 length is 15 residues. The germline CDR1 and CDR2 sequences are MDHEN and SYDVKM. In DNA form, the CDR3 reads TGTGCCAGCAGTTCGGCAACAGGGGTATCGAGTGAGCAGTTCTTC. This gives the protein CASSSATGVSSEQFF.

The chain recombines TRBV7-9 with TRBJ2-5, with 11 bases lining up with TRBD2. The V segment lost 6 bases and the J segment 7 bases; nucleotides outside the gene matches: 10. The CDR3 is 15 residues long. The V gene's germline CDR1 is SEHNR and CDR2 FQNEAQ (reference sequence). CDR3 in DNA: TGTGCCAGCAGAGTCGGGACTAGCGGACCAGGGACCCAGTACTTC. It encodes CASRVGTSGPGTQYF.

This chain links TRBV4-1 with TRBJ2-5; D gene ambiguous. The closer fit of TRBJ2-1 to the DNA end suggests the J call may be wrong. CDR1 and CDR2 (germline): MGHRA, YSYEKL. CDR3 length equals 15 residues. CDR3 sequence (DNA): TGCGCCAGCAGCCAAATTGGCAGGATTTACAATGAGCAGTTCTTC. Residues: CASSQIGRIYNEQFF.

This clonotype turned up a few times. The chain employs TRBV7-9 and TRBJ2-1; 10 bases are shared with TRBD2. The CDR3 has 16 amino acids. Germline V CDR1 and CDR2: SEHNR, FQNEAQ (reference sequence). J was trimmed by 6 bases and V by 3 bases; bases with no gene match: 8. The CDR3 DNA reads as TGTGCCAGCAGCTTGCCAGCGGGGGGGCTAGGCAATGAGCAGTTCTTC. Amino acid sequence: CASSLPAGGLGNEQFF.

This clonotype was observed a handful of times. This chain joins TRBV3-1 and TRBJ2-1; a possible D gene is TRBD2 (5 bases). V lost 2 bases and J lost 5, with 13 bases in between. This CDR3 region has 15 residues. Germline-derived CDR1 and CDR2 are LGHDT and YNNKEL (reference sequence). CDR3: CASSQIGRLNNEQFF. The CDR3 nucleotides are TGTGCCAGCAGCCAAATAGGGAGACTCAACAATGAGCAGTTCTTC.

The chain recombines TRBV19 with TRBJ1-6; D gene ambiguous. Germline CDR1 reads LNHDA; CDR2 reads SQIVND (reference sequence). Trimming shortened V by 7 bases and J by 7 bases, and 8 bases separated the two germline ends. The CDR3 is 12 residues long. Written as DNA, the CDR3 is TGTGCCAGTAATGTTCAGAATTCACCCCTCCACTTT. It yields the protein CASNVQNSPLHF.

The chain carries TRBV10-3 and TRBJ2-7, with 9 bases that match TRBD1. In germline, CDR1 is ENHRY, CDR2 SYGVKD. The V and J ends lost 2 bases and 6 bases, in that order; junction bases with no gene match: 5. The CDR3 extends over 14 amino acids. CDR3 in DNA: TGTGCCATCAGTGAGGACCGACAGGGGGTCGAGCAGTACTTC. Its translation: CAISEDRQGVEQYF.

This clonotype was found a few times. This chain joins TRBV28 and TRBJ1-4; 8 bases agree with TRBD1. The V gene end was trimmed by 5 bases and the J gene end by 7 bases; junction bases not matched to a gene: 9. CDR3 length: 15 residues. The germline V gene has CDR1 MDHEN and CDR2 SYDVKM. CDR3 DNA: TGTGCCAGCAGTACCCGGACAGGGAGAGTTGAAAAACTGTTTTTT. This encodes CASSTRTGRVEKLFF.

The chain uses TRBV7-9 and TRBJ2-5; 8 bases map to TRBD2. With 5 bases clipped from V and 3 bases from J, the junction kept 8 bases outside the gene matches. The CDR3 contains 15 residues. Looked up from germline, CDR1 is SEHNR and CDR2 is FQNEAQ (reference sequence). The CDR3 sequence: CASSHWGAGEETQYF. CDR3 DNA sequence: TGTGCCAGCAGCCACTGGGGAGCGGGAGAAGAGACCCAGTACTTC.

The chain couples TRBV7-9 to TRBJ1-2; 7 positions agree with TRBD1. V lost 5 bases to trimming and J lost 8 bases; unmatched junction nucleotides: 5. The germline gives CDR1 SEHNR, CDR2 FQNEAQ (reference sequence). The CDR3 consists of 12 residues. The CDR3 DNA is TGTGCCAGCAGCGGAATGGACAGGGGCTACACCTTC. Protein: CASSGMDRGYTF.

This clonotype occurred a few times. The rearrangement uses TRBV28 and TRBJ2-7; D gene ambiguous. Trimming removed 6 bases at V and 6 bases at J, with 18 bases between. The V gene's germline CDR1 is MDHEN and CDR2 SYDVKM. The CDR3 is made up of 14 amino acids. For the CDR3, the DNA is TGTGCCAGCAGCCCCCTCGCCCCTTCGATCGAGCAGTACTTC. Translating gives CASSPLAPSIEQYF.

The chain couples TRBV12-3 or TRBV12-4 to TRBJ2-7, with D possibly matching TRBD2 (7 bases). This CDR3 spans 14 amino acids. Deletions cut 6 bases from V and 5 bases from J, with 17 bases between. The CDR3, as DNA: TGTGCCAGCAGCTCCCGGGGGGCGGAGGACGAGCAGTACTTC. Encoded protein: CASSSRGAEDEQYF.

The CDR3 is CASSPHSGRAGMETQYF. The DNA for the CDR3 is TGTGCCAGCAGCCCGCATAGCGGGAGGGCCGGAATGGAGACCCAGTACTTC. This sequence joins TRBV6-2 or TRBV6-3 and TRBJ2-5; 11 bases line up with TRBD2. Germline CDR1 MNHEY, CDR2 SVGEGT. J gave up 5 bases and V 6 bases, and 14 bases lay outside the gene matches. The length of the CDR3 is 17 residues.

This clonotype was seen at least ten times. J is TRBJ2-5 and V is TRBV28; no reliable D call. CDR3 size: 11 residues. V gave up 5 bases and J gave up 5 bases, with 6 bases separating them. CDR1 is MDHEN, CDR2 SYDVKM, per germline. The CDR3 region has the DNA TGTGCCAGCAGTGTCACGGAGACCCAGTACTTC. As protein: CASSVTETQYF.

CDR3 sequence reads: CSARGSKETQYF. The CDR3 nucleotides read TGCAGTGCTAGGGGTAGTAAAGAGACCCAGTACTTC. The chain is built from TRBV20-1 and TRBJ2-5, with D hard to call. CDR3 length: 12 residues. V lost 3 bases to trimming and J lost 3 bases, with 8 bases between them. Germline V CDR1 and CDR2: DFQATT, SNEGSKA (reference sequence).

This clonotype occurred a few times. This rearrangement joins TRBV12-3 or TRBV12-4 to TRBJ2-7; D is perhaps TRBD1 or TRBD2 (5 bases each). V was trimmed by 6 bases and J by 4 bases, leaving 16 bases between them. This CDR3 has 14 amino acids. Here the CDR3 DNA reads TGTGCCAGCAGCCTCTATGGGGGTGGTTACGAGCAGTACTTC. Its protein product is CASSLYGGGYEQYF.